What follows are 5 T cell receptor beta chains derived from one specimen sequenced in a study of T cell responses to AZD1222 COVID-19 vaccine. Sequenced by immunoSEQ multiplex PCR; TCRdb stores in-frame clones only, minus some. Seen here are about 110,000 clones, 85% to 95% observed once, and the top ten hold about 6.8%. Sequencing was performed on peripheral blood, taken 28 days after the second AZD1222 dose. The receptors originated from an adult who received the AZD1222 COVID-19 vaccine.

The chain has TRBV14 and TRBJ2-5; D assignment may be TRBD1 or TRBD2 (6 bases each). V shed 3 bases and J shed 4 bases, with 15 bases lying between them. Germline V gene data show CDR1 as SGHDN and CDR2 as FVKESK. The CDR3 totals 15 residues. The CDR3 reads CASSQGGQKGETQYF. CDR3 in DNA: TGTGCCAGCAGCCAGGGAGGACAGAAGGGAGAGACCCAGTACTTC.

This rearrangement joins TRBV5-4 to TRBJ2-2, with a tentative D call TRBD2 (6 bases). Germline V gives CDR1 SGHNT, CDR2 YYREEE (reference sequence). CDR3 size: 15 residues. The ends were cut back, 1 base at V and 4 bases at J, with 11 bases in the middle. CDR3 protein: CASSLYRGGTGELFF. CDR3 sequence (DNA): TGTGCCAGCAGCTTGTACCGGGGAGGCACCGGGGAGCTGTTTTTT.

CDR3 sequence reads: CASSIAGTALTGELFF. The CDR3 nucleotides read TGTGCCAGTAGTATAGCGGGGACAGCCCTGACCGGGGAGCTGTTTTTT. This chain uses TRBV19 with TRBJ2-2; the match to TRBD1 covers 7 bases. Germline V gene data show CDR1 as LNHDA and CDR2 as SQIVND (reference sequence). The CDR3 runs to 16 residues. The V gene end was trimmed by 1 base and the J gene end by 5 bases; junction bases not matched to a gene: 7.

About this clone itself: Within the sample, other DNA sequences also encode this same CDR3. V gene TRBV3-1 (or the pseudogene TRBV3-2) combines with J gene TRBJ1-5; D not certain. CDR3 length equals 14 residues. Germline V gene lookup returns CDR1 LGHDT and CDR2 YNNKEL (reference sequence). V dropped 1 base and J dropped 1 base, with 5 bases sitting between them. The CDR3 nucleotides read TGTGCCAGCAGCCAAGGGACCAGCAATCAGCCCCAGCATTTT. It translates to CASSQGTSNQPQHF.

This rearrangement joins TRBV6-2 or TRBV6-3 to TRBJ1-1; TRBD1 might be the D (5 bases). The V gene lost 4 bases and the J gene lost 1 base, with 7 bases spanning the gap. The germline V gene has CDR1 MNHEY and CDR2 SVGEGT. The CDR3 runs 13 residues. The CDR3 nucleotides read TGTGCCAGCAGTTCGCAGGGGAACACTGAAGCTTTCTTT. This gives the protein CASSSQGNTEAFF.